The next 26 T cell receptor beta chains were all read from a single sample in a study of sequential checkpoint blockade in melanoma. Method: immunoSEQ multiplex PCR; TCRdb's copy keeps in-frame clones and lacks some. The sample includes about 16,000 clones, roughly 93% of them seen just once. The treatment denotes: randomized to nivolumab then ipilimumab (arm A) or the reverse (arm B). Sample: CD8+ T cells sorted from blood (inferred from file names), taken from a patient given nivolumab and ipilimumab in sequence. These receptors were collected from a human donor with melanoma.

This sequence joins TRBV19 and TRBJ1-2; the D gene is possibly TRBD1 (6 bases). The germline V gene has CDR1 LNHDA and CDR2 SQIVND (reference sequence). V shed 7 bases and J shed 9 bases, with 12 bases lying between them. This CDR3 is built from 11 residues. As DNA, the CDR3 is TGTGCCAGTAACAGGGATTTGCGCTACACCTTC. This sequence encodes CASNRDLRYTF.

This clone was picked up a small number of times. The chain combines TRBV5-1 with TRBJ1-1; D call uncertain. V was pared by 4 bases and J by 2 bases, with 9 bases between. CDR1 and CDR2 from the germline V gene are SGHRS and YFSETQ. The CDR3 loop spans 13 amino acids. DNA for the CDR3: TGCGCCAGCAGCCTGGAGCTAAACACTGAAGCTTTCTTT. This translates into CASSLELNTEAFF.

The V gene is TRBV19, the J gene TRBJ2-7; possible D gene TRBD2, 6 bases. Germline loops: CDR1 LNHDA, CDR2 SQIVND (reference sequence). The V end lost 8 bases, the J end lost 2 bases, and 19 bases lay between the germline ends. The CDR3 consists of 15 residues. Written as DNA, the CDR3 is TGTGCCAGTTCTATTTATTGGGGCGGGGCCTACGAGCAGTACTTC. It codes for CASSIYWGGAYEQYF.

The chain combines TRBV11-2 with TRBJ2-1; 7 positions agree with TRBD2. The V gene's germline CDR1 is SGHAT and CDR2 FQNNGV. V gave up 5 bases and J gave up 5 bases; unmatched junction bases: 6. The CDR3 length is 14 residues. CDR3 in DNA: TGTGCCAGCAGCCCGGGACTAACAAACAATGAGCAGTTCTTC. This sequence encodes CASSPGLTNNEQFF.

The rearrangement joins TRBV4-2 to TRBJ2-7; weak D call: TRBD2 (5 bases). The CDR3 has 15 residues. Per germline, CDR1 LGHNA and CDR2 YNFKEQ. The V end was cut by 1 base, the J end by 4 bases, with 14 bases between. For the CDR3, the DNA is TGTGCCAGCAGCCAAGGAACCGGACTGGAATACGAGCAGTACTTC. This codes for CASSQGTGLEYEQYF.

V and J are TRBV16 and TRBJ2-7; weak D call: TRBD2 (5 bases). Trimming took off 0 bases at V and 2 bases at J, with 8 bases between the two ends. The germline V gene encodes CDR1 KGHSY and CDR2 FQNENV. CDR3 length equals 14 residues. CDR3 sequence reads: CASSQSGLPYEQYV. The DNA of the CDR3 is TGTGCCAGCAGCCAATCCGGACTCCCCTACGAGCAGTACGTC.

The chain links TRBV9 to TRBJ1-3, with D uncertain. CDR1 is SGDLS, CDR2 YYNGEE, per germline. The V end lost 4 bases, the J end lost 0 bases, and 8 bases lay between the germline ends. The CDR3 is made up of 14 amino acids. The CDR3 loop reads CASSPTSSGNTIYF. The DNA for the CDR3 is TGTGCCAGCAGCCCCACGAGCTCTGGAAACACCATATATTTT.

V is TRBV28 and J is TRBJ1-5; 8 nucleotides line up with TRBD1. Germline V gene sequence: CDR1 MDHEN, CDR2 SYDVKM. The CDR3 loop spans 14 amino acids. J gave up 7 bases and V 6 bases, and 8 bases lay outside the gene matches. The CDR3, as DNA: TGTGCCAGCAGCCCGACAGGGGCCGGGCAGCCCCAGCATTTT. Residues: CASSPTGAGQPQHF.

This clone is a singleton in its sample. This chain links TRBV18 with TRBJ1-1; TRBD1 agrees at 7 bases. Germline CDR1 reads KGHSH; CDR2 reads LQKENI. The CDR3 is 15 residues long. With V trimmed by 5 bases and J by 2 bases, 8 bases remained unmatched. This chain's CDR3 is CASSDGTASNTEAFF. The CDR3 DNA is TGTGCCAGCTCAGACGGGACAGCTTCAAACACTGAAGCTTTCTTT.

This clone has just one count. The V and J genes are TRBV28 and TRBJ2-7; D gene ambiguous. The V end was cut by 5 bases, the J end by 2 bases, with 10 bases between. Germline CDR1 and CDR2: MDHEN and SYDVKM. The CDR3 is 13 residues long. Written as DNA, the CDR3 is TGTGCCAGCAGTCCCGGAGAGCCCTACGAGCAGTACGTC. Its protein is CASSPGEPYEQYV.

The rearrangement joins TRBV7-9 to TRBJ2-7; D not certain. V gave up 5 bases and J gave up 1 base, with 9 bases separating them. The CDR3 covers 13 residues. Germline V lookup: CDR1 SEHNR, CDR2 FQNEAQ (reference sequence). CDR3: CASSPPRSYEQYF. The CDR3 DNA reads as TGTGCCAGCAGCCCGCCTAGATCCTACGAGCAGTACTTC.

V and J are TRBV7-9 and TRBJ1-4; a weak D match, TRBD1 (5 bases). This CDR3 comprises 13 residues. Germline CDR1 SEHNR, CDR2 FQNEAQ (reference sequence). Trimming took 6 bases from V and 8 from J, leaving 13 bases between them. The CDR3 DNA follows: TGTGCCAGCAGACGGTCACAGGCCGAAAAACTGTTTTTT. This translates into CASRRSQAEKLFF. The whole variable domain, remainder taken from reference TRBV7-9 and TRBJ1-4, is DTGVSQNPRHKITKRGQNVTFRCDPISEHNRLYWYRQTLGQGPEFLTYFQNEAQLEKSRLLSDRFSAERPKGSFSTLEIQRTEQGDSAMYLCASRRSQAEKLFFGSGTQLSVL.

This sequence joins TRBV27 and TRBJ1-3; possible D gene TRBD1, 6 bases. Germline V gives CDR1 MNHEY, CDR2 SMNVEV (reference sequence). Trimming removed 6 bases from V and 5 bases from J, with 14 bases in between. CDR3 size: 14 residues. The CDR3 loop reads CASSPGTTRNTIYF. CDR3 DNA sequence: TGTGCCAGCAGCCCCGGGACAACAAGAAACACCATATATTTT.

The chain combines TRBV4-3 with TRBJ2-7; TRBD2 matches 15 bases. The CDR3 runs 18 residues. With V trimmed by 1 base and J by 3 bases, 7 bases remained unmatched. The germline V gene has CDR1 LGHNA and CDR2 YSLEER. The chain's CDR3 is CASSQGFQGLAGGYEQYF. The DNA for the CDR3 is TGCGCCAGCAGCCAAGGATTTCAGGGACTAGCGGGGGGCTACGAGCAGTACTTC.

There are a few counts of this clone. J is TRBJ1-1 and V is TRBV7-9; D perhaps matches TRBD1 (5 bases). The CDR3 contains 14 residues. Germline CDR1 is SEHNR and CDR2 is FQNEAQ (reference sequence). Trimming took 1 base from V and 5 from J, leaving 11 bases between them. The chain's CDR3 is CASSLGGARTEAFF. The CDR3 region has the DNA TGTGCCAGCAGCTTAGGGGGCGCAAGGACTGAAGCTTTCTTT. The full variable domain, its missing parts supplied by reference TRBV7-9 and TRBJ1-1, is DTGVSQNPRHKITKRGQNVTFRCDPISEHNRLYWYRQTLGQGPEFLTYFQNEAQLEKSRLLSDRFSAERPKGSFSTLEIQRTEQGDSAMYLCASSLGGARTEAFFGQGTRLTVV.

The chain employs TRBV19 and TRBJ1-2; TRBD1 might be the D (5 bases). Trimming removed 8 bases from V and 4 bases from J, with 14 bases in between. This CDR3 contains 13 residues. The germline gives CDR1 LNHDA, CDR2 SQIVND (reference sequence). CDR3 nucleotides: TGTGCCAGTGCCCTCCAGGGAGGCTATGGCTACACCTTC. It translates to CASALQGGYGYTF. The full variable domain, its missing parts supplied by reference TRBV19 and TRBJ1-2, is DGGITQSPKYLFRKEGQNVTLSCEQNLNHDAMYWYRQDPGQGLRLIYYSQIVNDFQKGDIAEGYSVSREKKESFPLTVTSAQKNPTAFYLCASALQGGYGYTFGSGTRLTVV.

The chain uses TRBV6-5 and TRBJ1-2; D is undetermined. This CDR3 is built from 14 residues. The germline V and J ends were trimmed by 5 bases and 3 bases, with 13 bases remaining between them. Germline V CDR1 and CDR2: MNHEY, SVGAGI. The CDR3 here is CASSPLEADYGYTF. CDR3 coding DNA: TGTGCCAGCAGTCCTCTAGAAGCGGACTATGGCTACACCTTC.

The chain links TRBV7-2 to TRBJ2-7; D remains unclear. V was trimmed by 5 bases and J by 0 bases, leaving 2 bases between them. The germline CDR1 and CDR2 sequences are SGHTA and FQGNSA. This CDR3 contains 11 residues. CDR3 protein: CASSLSYEQYF. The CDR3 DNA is TGTGCCAGCAGCCTCTCCTACGAGCAGTACTTC.

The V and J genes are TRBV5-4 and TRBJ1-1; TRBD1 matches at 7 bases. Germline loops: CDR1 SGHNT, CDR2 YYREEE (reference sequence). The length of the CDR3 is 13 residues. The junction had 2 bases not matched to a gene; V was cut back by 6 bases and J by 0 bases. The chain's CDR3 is CASNTGVNTEAFF. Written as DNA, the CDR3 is TGTGCCAGCAACACAGGGGTGAACACTGAAGCTTTCTTT.

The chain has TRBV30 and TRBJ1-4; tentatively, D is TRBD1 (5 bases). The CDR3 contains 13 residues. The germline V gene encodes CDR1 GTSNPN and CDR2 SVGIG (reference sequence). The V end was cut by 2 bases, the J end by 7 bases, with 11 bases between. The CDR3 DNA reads TGTGCCTGGAGTCTCCACGGGGGTGAAAAACTGTTTTTT. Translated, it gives CAWSLHGGEKLFF.

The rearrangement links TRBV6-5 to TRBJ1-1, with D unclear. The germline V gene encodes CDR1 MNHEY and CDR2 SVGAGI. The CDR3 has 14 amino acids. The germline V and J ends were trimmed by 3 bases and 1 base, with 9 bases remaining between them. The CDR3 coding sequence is TGTGCCAGCAGTTATTTCAGGTCGAACACTGAAGCTTTCTTT. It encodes CASSYFRSNTEAFF.

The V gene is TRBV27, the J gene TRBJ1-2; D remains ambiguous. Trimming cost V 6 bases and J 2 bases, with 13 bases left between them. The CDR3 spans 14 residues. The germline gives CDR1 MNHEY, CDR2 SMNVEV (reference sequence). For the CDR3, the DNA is TGTGCCAGCAGCCCTGGAGGGCAGAACTATGGCTACACCTTC. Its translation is CASSPGGQNYGYTF.

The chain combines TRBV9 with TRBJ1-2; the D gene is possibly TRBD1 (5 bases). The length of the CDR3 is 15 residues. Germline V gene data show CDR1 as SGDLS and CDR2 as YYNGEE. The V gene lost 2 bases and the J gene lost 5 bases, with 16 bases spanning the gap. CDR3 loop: CASSVGLEKEYGYTF. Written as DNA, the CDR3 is TGTGCCAGCAGCGTGGGACTGGAAAAGGAGTATGGCTACACCTTC.

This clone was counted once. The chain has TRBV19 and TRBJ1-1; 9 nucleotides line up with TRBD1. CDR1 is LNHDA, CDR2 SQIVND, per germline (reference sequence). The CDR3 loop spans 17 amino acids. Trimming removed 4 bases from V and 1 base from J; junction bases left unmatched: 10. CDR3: CASSTYRGRGSNTEAFF. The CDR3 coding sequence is TGTGCCAGTAGTACCTACAGGGGGCGAGGATCGAACACTGAAGCTTTCTTT.

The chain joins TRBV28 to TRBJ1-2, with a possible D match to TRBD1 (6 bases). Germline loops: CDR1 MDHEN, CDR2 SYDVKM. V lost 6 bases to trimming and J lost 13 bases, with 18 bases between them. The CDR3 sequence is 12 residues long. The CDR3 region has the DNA TGTGCCAGCAGCCCTACAGGGATTCCTTCCACCTTC. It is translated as CASSPTGIPSTF.

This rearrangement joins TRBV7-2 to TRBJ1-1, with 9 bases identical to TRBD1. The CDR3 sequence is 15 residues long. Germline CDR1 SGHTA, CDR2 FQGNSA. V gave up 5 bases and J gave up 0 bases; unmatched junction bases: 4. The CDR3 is CASSPGQGLNTEAFF. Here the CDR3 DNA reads TGTGCCAGCAGCCCAGGACAGGGGCTGAACACTGAAGCTTTCTTT.